This T cell receptor beta chain was sequenced in a study of identifying expanded T cells in peripheral blood. This clone was detected once. The protocol was immunoSEQ multiplex PCR, while the TCRdb copy is restricted to in-frame clones and leaves out a portion. Here the sample spans around 130,000 clones, 70% to 90% being singletons. V lost 2 bases to trimming and J lost 6 bases, with 9 bases between them. The CDR3 is made up of 13 amino acids. CDR1 is SGHTA and CDR2 is FQGTGA in the germline V gene. The chain combines TRBV7-3 with TRBJ2-3; possibly TRBD2 for D (5 bases). This clonotype was sampled from a person aged 18 to 69 in good health. Sequenced input: blood. The DNA for the CDR3 is TGTGCCAGCAGCTTAGGCGGGCTCGATACGCAGTATTTT. Translation: CASSLGGLDTQYF.